Each of the 4 T cell receptor beta chains below was sequenced from the same sample in a study of cytomegalovirus exposure and HLA in healthy donors. The PCR used 60 Vbeta and 13 Jbeta primers. Sequenced by immunoSEQ multiplex PCR; TCRdb stores in-frame clones only, minus some. Of 120,000 to 150,000 clones in the sample, roughly 77% were seen once. Input material: PBMCs. The receptors were gathered from a man younger than 45 in good health and CMV-seronegative.

The chain is built from TRBV5-1 and TRBJ1-2, with D uncertain. The CDR3 loop spans 17 amino acids. Per germline, CDR1 SGHRS and CDR2 YFSETQ. The ends were cut back, 0 bases at V and 2 bases at J, with 17 bases in the middle. The CDR3 nucleotides read TGCGCCAGCAGCTTGGTTCTGGCAGACTCGGCGAACTATGGCTACACCTTC. It encodes CASSLVLADSANYGYTF.

J is TRBJ2-1 and V is TRBV25-1; weak D call: TRBD2 (5 bases). Trimming took off 3 bases at V and 3 bases at J, with 18 bases between the two ends. Per the germline V gene, CDR1 is MGHDK and CDR2 is SYGVNS. The CDR3 has 17 residues. DNA for the CDR3: TGTGCCAGCAGTGATCGTCTACTAGTCTATTTCTACAATGAGCAGTTCTTC. Translation gives CASSDRLLVYFYNEQFF.

This chain's CDR3 is CASSLQREAGAFF. For the CDR3, the DNA is TGCGCCAGCAGCCTACAGCGTGAGGCAGGGGCTTTCTTT. The rearrangement links TRBV5-1 to TRBJ1-1, with a tentative D call TRBD1 (5 bases). With 4 bases removed from V and 11 bases from J, the gap between germline ends came to 18 bases. CDR3 size: 13 residues. Germline V gives CDR1 SGHRS, CDR2 YFSETQ.

CDR3: CASSLGGVQNTEAFF. CDR3 bases: TGTGCCAGCAGTTTAGGGGGGGTTCAGAACACTGAAGCTTTCTTT. The chain is built from TRBV27 and TRBJ1-1; TRBD1 is a possible D gene (5 bases). This CDR3 has 15 amino acids. Germline V gene lookup returns CDR1 MNHEY and CDR2 SMNVEV (reference sequence). Trimming took off 2 bases at V and 1 base at J, with 11 bases between the two ends.